This entry lists 3 T cell receptor beta chains sequenced from one sample in a study of T cells in AML relapse after transplant. A modified RACE PCR on RNA, not multiplex PCR, amplified the TCR chains. Each CDR3 protein gets one entry after TCRdb re-called the PCR reads with MiXCR. The sample yields under 4,000 distinct CDR3 sequences, approximately 11% seen once. This material consisted of bone marrow, either the whole sample or a sorted T cell fraction (not recorded which), taken in complete remission. The receptors stem from a human donor who had a stem cell transplant for acute myeloid leukemia. The T cells may come from the graft donor.

The chain is built from TRBV7-2 and TRBJ2-3; 7 nucleotides agree with TRBD1. Germline V gene lookup returns CDR1 SGHTA and CDR2 FQGNSA. With V trimmed by 2 bases and J by 4 bases, 6 bases remained unmatched. The CDR3 covers 15 residues. The CDR3 spells CASSLTGVVADTQYF. The CDR3 nucleotides read TGTGCCAGCAGCTTAACAGGGGTAGTGGCAGATACGCAGTATTTT.

This clonotype is classed as medium-sized (0.01 to 0.1%). This chain links TRBV12-3 or TRBV12-4 with TRBJ1-1; D remains ambiguous. V lost 3 bases and J 0 bases, leaving 8 bases between the germline ends. The CDR3 is 14 residues long. The CDR3 here is CASSLGRMNTEAFF. CDR3 DNA: TGTGCCAGCAGTTTGGGCCGGATGAACACTGAAGCTTTCTTT.

This clonotype is categorized as medium-sized (0.01 to 0.1%). The chain uses TRBV7-8 and TRBJ2-1; no firm D call. Germline V lookup: CDR1 SGHVS, CDR2 FQNEAQ. This CDR3 spans 12 amino acids. Between the trimmed V and J ends, which lost 1 base and 12 bases, there was a span of 10 bases. CDR3 nucleotides: TGTGCCAGCAGCTTAGATCCCACGGGGCAGTTCTTC. Amino acids: CASSLDPTGQFF. Full variable domain (rest looked up from reference TRBV7-8 and TRBJ2-1): GAGVSQSPRYKVAKRGQDVALRCDPISGHVSLFWYQQALGQGPEFLTYFQNEAQLDKSGLPSDRFFAERPEGSVSTLKIQRTQQEDSAVYLCASSLDPTGQFFGPGTRLTVL.